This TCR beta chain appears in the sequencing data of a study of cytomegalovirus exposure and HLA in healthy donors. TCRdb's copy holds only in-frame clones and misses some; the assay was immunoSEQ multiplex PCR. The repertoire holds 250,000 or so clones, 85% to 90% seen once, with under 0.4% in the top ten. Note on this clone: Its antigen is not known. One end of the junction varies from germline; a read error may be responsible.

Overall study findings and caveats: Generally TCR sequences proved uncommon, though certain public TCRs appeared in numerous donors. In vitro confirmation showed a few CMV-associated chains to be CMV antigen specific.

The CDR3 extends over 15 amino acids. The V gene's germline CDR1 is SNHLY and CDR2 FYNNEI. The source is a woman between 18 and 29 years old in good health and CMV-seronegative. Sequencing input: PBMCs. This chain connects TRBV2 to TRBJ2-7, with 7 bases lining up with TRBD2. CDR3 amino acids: CAITLLREASDEQYF. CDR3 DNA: TGTGCCATCACCCTGCTCCGGGAGGCCTCCGACGAGCAGTACTTC. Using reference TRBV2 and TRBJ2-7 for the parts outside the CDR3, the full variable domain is EPEVTQTPSHQVTQMGQEVILRCVPISNHLYFYWYRQILGQKVEFLVSFYNNEISEKSEIFDDQFSVERPDGSNFTLKIRSTKLEDSAMYFCAITLLREASDEQYFGPGTRLTVT.